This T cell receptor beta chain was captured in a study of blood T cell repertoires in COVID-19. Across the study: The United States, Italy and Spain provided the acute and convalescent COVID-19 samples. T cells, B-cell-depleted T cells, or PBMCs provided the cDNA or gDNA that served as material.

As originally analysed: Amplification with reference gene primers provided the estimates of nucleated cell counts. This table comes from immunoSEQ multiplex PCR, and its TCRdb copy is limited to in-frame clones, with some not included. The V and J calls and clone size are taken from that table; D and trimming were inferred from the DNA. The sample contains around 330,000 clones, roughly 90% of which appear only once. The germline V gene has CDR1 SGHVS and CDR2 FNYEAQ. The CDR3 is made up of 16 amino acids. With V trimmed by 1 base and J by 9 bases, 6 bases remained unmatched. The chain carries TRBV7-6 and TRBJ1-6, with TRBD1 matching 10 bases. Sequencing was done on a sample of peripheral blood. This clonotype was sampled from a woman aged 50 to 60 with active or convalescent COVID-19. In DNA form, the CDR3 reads TGTGCCAGCAGCTTAGGACGGGACAGGGGATTTTCACCCCTCCACTTT. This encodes CASSLGRDRGFSPLHF.